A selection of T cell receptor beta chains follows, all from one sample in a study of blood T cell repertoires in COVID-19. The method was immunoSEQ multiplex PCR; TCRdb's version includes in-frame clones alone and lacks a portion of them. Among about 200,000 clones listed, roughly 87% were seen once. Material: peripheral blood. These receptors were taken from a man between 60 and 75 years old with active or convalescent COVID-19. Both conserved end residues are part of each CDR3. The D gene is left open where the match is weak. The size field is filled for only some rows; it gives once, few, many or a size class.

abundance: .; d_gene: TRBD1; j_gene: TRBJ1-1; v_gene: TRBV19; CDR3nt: TGTGCCAGTAGTATGTGGGACAGGGGGAACACTGAAGCTTTCTTT; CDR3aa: CASSMWDRGNTEAFF
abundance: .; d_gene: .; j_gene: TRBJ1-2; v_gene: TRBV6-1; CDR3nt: TGTGCCAGCAGTGAATTTACGGGGGAGGGTGGCTACACCTTC; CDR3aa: CASSEFTGEGGYTF
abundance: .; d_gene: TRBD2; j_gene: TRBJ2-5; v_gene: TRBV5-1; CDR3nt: TGCGCCAGCAGCCAAGGACTAGCGGGGGGGCTAGAGACCCAGTACTTC; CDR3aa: CASSQGLAGGLETQYF
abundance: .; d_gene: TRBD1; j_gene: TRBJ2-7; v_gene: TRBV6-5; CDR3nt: TGTGCCACCCGGAACCGGGACAGCCGTTCCTACGAGCAGTACTTC; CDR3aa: CATRNRDSRSYEQYF
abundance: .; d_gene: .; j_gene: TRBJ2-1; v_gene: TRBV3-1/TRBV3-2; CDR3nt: TGTGCCAGCAGCACGGGACACGTCAATGAGCAGTTCTTC; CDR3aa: CASSTGHVNEQFF
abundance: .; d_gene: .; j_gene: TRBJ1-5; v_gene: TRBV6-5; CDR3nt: TGTGCCAGCAATTGGGGCCTTAATCAGCCCCAGCATTTT; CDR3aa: CASNWGLNQPQHF
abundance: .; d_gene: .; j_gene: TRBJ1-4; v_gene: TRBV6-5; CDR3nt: TGTGCCAGCAGGAAGGGACTCCTCACTAATGAAAAACTGTTTTTT; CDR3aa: CASRKGLLTNEKLFF
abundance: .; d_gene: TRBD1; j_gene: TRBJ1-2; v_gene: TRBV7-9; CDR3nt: TGTGCCAGCAGCTTAGTAGGGGGCAGGGGAGTAAATGGCTACACCTTC; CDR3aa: CASSLVGGRGVNGYTF
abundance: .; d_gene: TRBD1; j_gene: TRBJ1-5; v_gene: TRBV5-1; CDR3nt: TGCGCCAGCAGCGTTACAGGGGGCTTACAGCCCCAGCATTTT; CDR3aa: CASSVTGGLQPQHF
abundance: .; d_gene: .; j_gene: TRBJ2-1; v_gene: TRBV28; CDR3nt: TGTGCCAGCAGTTTGAGGGCAACCGACAATGAGCAGTTCTTC; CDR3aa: CASSLRATDNEQFF
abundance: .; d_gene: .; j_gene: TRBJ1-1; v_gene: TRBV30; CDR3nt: TGTGCCTGGAGTGTAGGGGGTAACACTGAAGCTTTCTTT; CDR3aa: CAWSVGGNTEAFF
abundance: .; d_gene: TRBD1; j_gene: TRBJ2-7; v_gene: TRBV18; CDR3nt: TGTGCCAGCTCACCAGGCTCTCCCATGACGGGACAGGGGTACGAGCAGTACTTC; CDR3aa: CASSPGSPMTGQGYEQYF
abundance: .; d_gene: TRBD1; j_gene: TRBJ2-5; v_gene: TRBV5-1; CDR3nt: TGCGCCAGCAGCTTGGGGACAGGGGTGGGTTTGGAGACCCAGTACTTC; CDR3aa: CASSLGTGVGLETQYF
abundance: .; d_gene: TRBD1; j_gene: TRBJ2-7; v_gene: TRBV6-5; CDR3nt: TGTGCCAGCAGTTACTCGATATGGACAGGGGCCTACGAGCAGTACTTC; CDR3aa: CASSYSIWTGAYEQYF
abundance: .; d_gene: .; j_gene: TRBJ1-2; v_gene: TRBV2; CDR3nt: TGTGCCAGCCGGGACACCTCGAGTTCTAACTATGGCTACACCTTC; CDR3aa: CASRDTSSSNYGYTF
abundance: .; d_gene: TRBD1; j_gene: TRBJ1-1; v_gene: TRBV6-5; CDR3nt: TGTGCCAGCAGGCGTAACAGGGGGCTAGACACTGAAGCTTTCTTT; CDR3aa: CASRRNRGLDTEAFF
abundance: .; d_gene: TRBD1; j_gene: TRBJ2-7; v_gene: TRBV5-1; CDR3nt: TGCGCCAGCAGCCCGGACAGGGGGCGCCACGAGCAGTACTTC; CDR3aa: CASSPDRGRHEQYF
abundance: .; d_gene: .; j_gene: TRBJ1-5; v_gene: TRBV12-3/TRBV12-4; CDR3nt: TGTGCCAGCAGTTCGGACAAAGGTCAGCCCCAGCATTTT; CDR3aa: CASSSDKGQPQHF
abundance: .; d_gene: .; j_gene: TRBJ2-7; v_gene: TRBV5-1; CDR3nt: TGCGCCAGCAGCCCGGGGGGGACAGCCTACGAGCAGTACTTC; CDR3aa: CASSPGGTAYEQYF
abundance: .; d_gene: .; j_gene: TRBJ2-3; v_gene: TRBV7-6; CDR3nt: TGTGCCAGCAGCGGAGGGAGTCGGGCGCAGTATTTT; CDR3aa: CASSGGSRAQYF
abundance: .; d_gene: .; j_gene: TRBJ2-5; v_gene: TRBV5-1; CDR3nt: TGCGCCAGCAGCATCTCTAGAGGCGAGACCCAGTACTTC; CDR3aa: CASSISRGETQYF
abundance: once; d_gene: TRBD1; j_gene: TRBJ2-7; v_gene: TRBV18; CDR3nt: TGTGCCAGCTCACCACGGCAGGGGGTCTCCTACGAGCAGTACTTC; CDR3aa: CASSPRQGVSYEQYF
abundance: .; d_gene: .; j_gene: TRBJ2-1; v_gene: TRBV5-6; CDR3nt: TGTGCCAGCAGCTTCCTGACTGGCAATGAGCAGTTCTTC; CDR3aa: CASSFLTGNEQFF
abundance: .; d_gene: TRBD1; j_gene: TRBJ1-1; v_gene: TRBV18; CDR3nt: TGTGCCAGCTCGCCGGGGGACAGGGGAGGGACTGAAGCTTTCTTT; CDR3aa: CASSPGDRGGTEAFF
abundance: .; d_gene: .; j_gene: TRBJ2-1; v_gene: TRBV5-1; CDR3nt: TGCGCCAGCAGCTTACCCGTCACAGGGACGATCTCCTACAATGAGCAGTTCTTC; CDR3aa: CASSLPVTGTISYNEQFF
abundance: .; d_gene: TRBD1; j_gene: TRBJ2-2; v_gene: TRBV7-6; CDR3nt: TGTGCCAGCAGCTTACCAGGGACAGCGAACACCGGGGAGCTGTTTTTT; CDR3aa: CASSLPGTANTGELFF
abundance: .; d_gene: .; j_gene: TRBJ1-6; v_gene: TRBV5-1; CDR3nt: TGCGCCAGCAGCTTACGAGTTATTGACAGTAATTCACCCCTCCACTTT; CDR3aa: CASSLRVIDSNSPLHF
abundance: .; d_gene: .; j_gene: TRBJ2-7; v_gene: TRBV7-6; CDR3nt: TGTGCCAGCAGCTCCACAGGGTTCGGCGAGCAGTACTTC; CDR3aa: CASSSTGFGEQYF